Below, 15 T cell receptor beta chains from the same sample are listed, as sequenced in a study of cytotoxic CD8 clonotypes in ibrutinib-treated CLL. Generated by immunoSEQ multiplex PCR, the TCRdb table keeps only in-frame clones and is missing some. In the table there are about 150,000 clones, 70% to 80% of which are singletons. Sequencing used PBMCs, obtained after 24 months of ibrutinib treatment. The receptors derive from a human donor with chronic lymphocytic leukemia.

The rearrangement uses TRBV7-2 and TRBJ2-3; tentatively, D is TRBD2 (6 bases). Trimming took 5 bases from V and 3 from J, leaving 15 bases between them. The CDR3 has 15 amino acids. Germline values: CDR1 SGHTA, CDR2 FQGNSA. The CDR3 DNA sequence: TGTGCCAGCAGCCCGCGGGAACTCACAACAGATACGCAGTATTTT. Its translation: CASSPRELTTDTQYF.

The sample holds one count of this clone. The J gene is TRBJ1-4, the V gene TRBV5-1, with D hard to call. The length of the CDR3 is 14 residues. The V gene's germline CDR1 is SGHRS and CDR2 YFSETQ. V lost 4 bases and J lost 8, with 15 bases in between. The CDR3 loop is CASSMGRAAEKLFF. The CDR3 DNA follows: TGCGCCAGCAGCATGGGGAGGGCTGCCGAAAAACTGTTTTTT.

The chain combines TRBV5-1 with TRBJ2-7; TRBD2 matches at 9 bases. Germline V gives CDR1 SGHRS, CDR2 YFSETQ. V shed 4 bases, J shed 2 bases, and the junction held 13 bases outside the gene matches. The CDR3 runs to 17 residues. Here the CDR3 reads CASSPEPLAGLTYEQYF. The CDR3 region has the DNA TGCGCCAGCAGCCCAGAACCCCTAGCGGGGTTAACCTACGAGCAGTACTTC.

On this clone itself: Other DNA sequences in the same sample also yield this CDR3. The rearrangement joins TRBV19 to TRBJ2-3, with TRBD2 as a possible D gene (5 bases). The CDR3 is made up of 13 amino acids. Germline values: CDR1 LNHDA, CDR2 SQIVND (reference sequence). Trimming removed 3 bases at V and 3 bases at J, with 7 bases between. Here the CDR3 DNA reads TGTGCCAGTAGTATCGGGGATACAGATACGCAGTATTTT. Its protein is CASSIGDTDTQYF.

This clone occurred a few times. The rearrangement links TRBV11-1 to TRBJ2-1; 11 bases match TRBD2. CDR3 size: 15 residues. The ends lost 1 base at V and 8 bases at J; junction bases unmatched: 4. In germline, CDR1 is SGHAT, CDR2 FQDESV (reference sequence). CDR3 sequence (DNA): TGTGCCAGCAGCTTAGGGCTAGCGGGAGGACATGAGCAGTTCTTC. Amino acids: CASSLGLAGGHEQFF. Using reference TRBV11-1 and TRBJ2-1 for the parts outside the CDR3, the full variable domain is EAEVAQSPRYKITEKSQAVAFWCDPISGHATLYWYRQILGQGPELLVQFQDESVVDDSQLPKDRFSAERLKGVDSTLKIQPAELGDSAMYLCASSLGLAGGHEQFFGPGTRLTVL.

A single count supports this clone. The chain is built from TRBV6-5 and TRBJ2-7, with TRBD2 matching over 7 bases. Germline V gene lookup returns CDR1 MNHEY and CDR2 SVGAGI. V shed 6 bases, J shed 3 bases, and the junction held 8 bases outside the gene matches. The CDR3 is 14 amino acids. CDR3 sequence: CASRWAGEHYEQYF. The CDR3 coding sequence is TGTGCCAGCAGATGGGCGGGAGAACACTACGAGCAGTACTTC.

This sequence joins TRBV7-3 and TRBJ1-2; a weak D match, TRBD1 (5 bases). V lost 7 bases to trimming and J lost 7 bases, with 19 bases between them. The germline CDR1 and CDR2 sequences are SGHTA and FQGTGA. The CDR3 has 14 amino acids. The CDR3 loop is CASNNEGFSFGYTF. As DNA, the CDR3 is TGTGCCAGCAACAATGAGGGGTTCTCTTTTGGCTACACCTTC.

The V gene is TRBV23-1, the J gene TRBJ2-4; 9 bases align to TRBD1. TRBV23-1 is treated as an ORF (open reading frame) with a function not yet certain. Unmatched junction bases numbered 4, after V lost 4 bases and J lost 0 bases. The CDR3 is 16 amino acids. CDR3 sequence (DNA): TGCGCCAGCAGTCCTCCGGGACAGGGAGCCAAAAACATTCAGTACTTC. Protein product: CASSPPGQGAKNIQYF.

The CDR3 DNA follows: TGTGCCAGCAGTGAACAGGGGTCAGGGAACACTGAAGCTTTCTTT. It translates to CASSEQGSGNTEAFF. This chain connects TRBV2 to TRBJ1-1, with a possible D match to TRBD1 (6 bases). The ends were cut back, 2 bases at V and 1 base at J, with 11 bases in the middle. This CDR3 contains 15 residues. Germline CDR1 and CDR2: SNHLY and FYNNEI.

The V gene is TRBV28, the J gene TRBJ2-2, with 7 bases matching TRBD2. This CDR3 is built from 16 residues. Germline values: CDR1 MDHEN, CDR2 SYDVKM. J was trimmed by 0 bases and V by 7 bases; bases with no gene match: 8. CDR3 in amino acids: CASTPWGGSNTGELFF. The CDR3 nucleotides are TGTGCCAGCACCCCGTGGGGGGGTTCGAACACCGGGGAGCTGTTTTTT.

The J gene is TRBJ1-4, the V gene TRBV18, with 9 positions matching TRBD1. Germline values: CDR1 KGHSH, CDR2 LQKENI. This CDR3 is 16 amino acids long. V lost 3 bases and J lost 2; bases outside the gene matches: 4. The CDR3 region is CASSPGGQGTNEKLFF. The CDR3 DNA reads TGTGCCAGCTCACCCGGGGGACAGGGCACTAATGAAAAACTGTTTTTT.

This chain connects TRBV4-2 to TRBJ2-3; D gene ambiguous. Per germline, CDR1 LGHNA and CDR2 YNFKEQ. The ends were cut back, 0 bases at V and 2 bases at J, with 12 bases in the middle. The CDR3 is 16 residues long. CDR3 DNA sequence: TGTGCCAGCAGCCAAGAGGTCCGCTACCCCACAGATACGCAGTATTTT. This sequence encodes CASSQEVRYPTDTQYF.

Ten or more counts support this clone. The chain uses TRBV7-2 and TRBJ1-5; D may be TRBD1 (5 bases). This CDR3 region has 16 residues. Trimming left V 2 bases short and J 5 bases short, with 16 bases between. The V gene's germline CDR1 is SGHTA and CDR2 FQGNSA. The CDR3 protein is CASSLWGGGRDQPQHF. CDR3 DNA sequence: TGTGCCAGCAGCTTATGGGGGGGTGGGCGAGATCAGCCCCAGCATTTT.

This clone came up once. V usage is TRBV10-3 and J usage is TRBJ2-1; the D gene is possibly TRBD1 (6 bases). V was trimmed by 6 bases and J by 8 bases, leaving 11 bases between them. CDR3 length: 12 amino acids. Germline V gives CDR1 ENHRY, CDR2 SYGVKD. CDR3: CAISRDRYEQFF. Here the CDR3 DNA reads TGTGCCATCAGCCGCGACAGGTATGAGCAGTTCTTC.

The V call is TRBV11-2, the J call TRBJ2-2, with TRBD2 identical over 8 bases. The length of the CDR3 is 18 residues. Germline CDR1 is SGHAT and CDR2 is FQNNGV. V was pared by 1 base and J by 4 bases, with 11 bases of the junction left unmatched. The CDR3 DNA reads TGTGCCAGCAGCTTAGCGTGGACCCGGGCGGGAGGCACCGGGGAGCTGTTTTTT. Amino acids: CASSLAWTRAGGTGELFF.